These 25 T cell receptor beta chains came from one sample sequenced in a study of shared clonotypes between healthy human individuals. Sequenced by immunoSEQ multiplex PCR; TCRdb stores in-frame clones only, minus some. Of 950,000 to 1,300,000 clones listed, approximately 76% are singletons. Sequenced sample: memory CD4+ T cells sorted from blood. Subset meaning: CD45RA-negative fraction. These receptor sequences come from a young man in good health.

V is TRBV5-1 and J is TRBJ1-2, with TRBD1 matching 9 bases. The V gene's germline CDR1 is SGHRS and CDR2 YFSETQ. The trim removed 3 bases at V and 2 bases at J, leaving 8 bases unmatched. The CDR3 sequence is 16 residues long. CDR3 coding DNA: TGCGCCAGCAGCTCGGGACAGGGAGTCCCGAACTATGGCTACACCTTC. Its protein is CASSSGQGVPNYGYTF.

The V gene is TRBV6-6, the J gene TRBJ2-7, with D perhaps assigned TRBD1 or TRBD2 (5 bases each). Germline CDR1 reads MNHNY; CDR2 reads SVGAGI (reference sequence). Trimming shortened V by 10 bases and J by 2 bases, and 15 bases separated the two germline ends. CDR3 length: 13 amino acids. The CDR3 DNA follows: TGTGCCACGGACCGGGACGGTACCTACGAGCAGTACTTC. Its protein product is CATDRDGTYEQYF.

This clone has just a few counts. Other DNA variants within this sample encode the same CDR3. The chain has TRBV11-2 and TRBJ2-3; D is undetermined. This CDR3 is built from 13 residues. The germline gives CDR1 SGHAT, CDR2 FQNNGV. The ends were cut back, 1 base at V and 3 bases at J, with 5 bases in the middle. CDR3 loop: CASSLAGTDTQYF. CDR3 DNA sequence: TGTGCCAGCAGCTTAGCTGGGACAGATACGCAGTATTTT.

The chain employs TRBV2 and TRBJ2-2; weak D call: TRBD2 (5 bases). The CDR3 runs 15 residues. V lost 2 bases and J 0 bases, leaving 7 bases between the germline ends. Germline loops: CDR1 SNHLY, CDR2 FYNNEI. The CDR3 loop is CASSEWRANTGELFF. DNA for the CDR3: TGTGCCAGCAGTGAATGGCGGGCGAACACCGGGGAGCTGTTTTTT.

This sequence joins TRBV27 and TRBJ1-2, with D unclear. The CDR3 is made up of 13 amino acids. V was trimmed by 8 bases and J by 1 base, leaving 11 bases between them. Germline V gives CDR1 MNHEY, CDR2 SMNVEV (reference sequence). CDR3 sequence: CASALRDNYGYTF. Written as DNA, the CDR3 is TGTGCCAGCGCATTGAGGGATAACTATGGCTACACCTTC.

The V gene is TRBV7-2, the J gene TRBJ2-2; D perhaps matches TRBD2 (5 bases). With 3 bases removed from V and 7 bases from J, the gap between germline ends came to 12 bases. In germline, CDR1 is SGHTA, CDR2 FQGNSA. This CDR3 spans 14 amino acids. The CDR3 is CASSFRGPGGELFF. In DNA, the CDR3 is TGTGCCAGCAGCTTTAGAGGGCCTGGCGGGGAGCTGTTTTTT.

The CDR3 coding sequence is TGTGCCAGCAGCTTGGAAATTACCCCGGGAGGCTACACCTTC. Its translation: CASSLEITPGGYTF. This chain joins TRBV5-4 and TRBJ1-2; D gene uncertain. The CDR3 covers 14 residues. V lost 0 bases and J lost 8, with 14 bases in between. CDR1 SGHNT and CDR2 YYREEE come from the germline V gene (reference sequence).

The CDR3 DNA is TGCGCCACCGACCCCCATCGCAGGGGGCGTCTCTACGAGCAGTACTTC. It translates to CATDPHRRGRLYEQYF. The J gene is TRBJ2-7, the V gene TRBV10-1; 8 bases map to TRBD1. CDR1 is WNHNN and CDR2 is SYGVQD in the germline V gene (reference sequence). With 10 bases clipped from V and 3 bases from J, the junction kept 17 bases outside the gene matches. The CDR3 is 16 amino acids.

As to this clone: At one boundary the junction diverges from the germline segment, which might be a read error. The chain combines TRBV7-7 with TRBJ2-1; tentative D call: TRBD2 (6 bases). The CDR3 is 15 amino acids. Germline loops: CDR1 SSHAT, CDR2 FNYEAQ (reference sequence). The DNA for the CDR3 is TGTGCTAGCAGCTTAGGAAGCGGAGGAGGGCATGAGCAGTTCTTC. Translating it yields CASSLGSGGGHEQFF.

The chain couples TRBV5-1 to TRBJ2-2; TRBD1 is a possible D gene (6 bases). The V gene's germline CDR1 is SGHRS and CDR2 YFSETQ. The length of the CDR3 is 16 residues. V gave up 6 bases and J gave up 0 bases, with 15 bases separating them. The DNA for the CDR3 is TGCGCCAGCAAGGCACCCGGGACAACGAACACCGGGGAGCTGTTTTTT. This gives the protein CASKAPGTTNTGELFF.

This chain uses TRBV9 with TRBJ2-3, with 7 bases matching TRBD2. The CDR3 contains 16 residues. Germline assignment: CDR1 SGDLS and CDR2 YYNGEE. The V segment lost 1 base and the J segment 2 bases; nucleotides outside the gene matches: 7. The CDR3 reads CASSVTRAGVTDTQYF. CDR3 coding DNA: TGTGCCAGCAGCGTAACGAGGGCGGGGGTCACAGATACGCAGTATTTT.

As regards this clone: A far larger clone is off by one base, so a read error is likely. The chain recombines TRBV2 with TRBJ1-1, with 8 bases matching TRBD1. The CDR3 covers 14 residues. Germline-derived CDR1 and CDR2 are SNHLY and FYNNEI. Losses at the gene ends were 7 bases for V and 3 bases for J; bases not matched to a gene: 7. The CDR3 coding sequence is TGTGCCAGCACCCCACAGGGGGGAGACACTGAAGCTTTCTTT. It codes for CASTPQGGDTEAFF.

A single count supports this clone. Here the CDR3 DNA reads TGTGCCAGCAGCTTCCGAATACTAGCGGAGACCCAGTACTTC. Its translation: CASSFRILAETQYF. The chain combines TRBV7-2 with TRBJ2-5; 7 nucleotides line up with TRBD2. V was clipped by 3 bases and J by 5 bases; unmatched bases: 6. There are 14 residues in the CDR3. The germline gives CDR1 SGHTA, CDR2 FQGNSA.

The chain recombines TRBV19 with TRBJ2-5; 9 bases are shared with TRBD1. This CDR3 spans 14 amino acids. The V gene's germline CDR1 is LNHDA and CDR2 SQIVND (reference sequence). Losses at the gene ends were 6 bases for V and 5 bases for J; bases not matched to a gene: 7. The CDR3 protein is CASRRPGTGETQYF. CDR3 sequence (DNA): TGTGCCAGTAGGAGGCCCGGGACAGGGGAGACCCAGTACTTC. Using reference TRBV19 and TRBJ2-5 for the parts outside the CDR3, the full variable domain is DGGITQSPKYLFRKEGQNVTLSCEQNLNHDAMYWYRQDPGQGLRLIYYSQIVNDFQKGDIAEGYSVSREKKESFPLTVTSAQKNPTAFYLCASRRPGTGETQYFGPGTRLLVL.

The CDR3 region is CASSPGASDQETQYF. The CDR3 DNA follows: TGTGCCAGCAGCCCGGGGGCTAGCGACCAAGAGACCCAGTACTTC. The chain is built from TRBV5-8 and TRBJ2-5; D might be TRBD1 or TRBD2, each matching 6 bases. This CDR3 has 15 residues. CDR1 and CDR2 (germline): SGHTS, YDEGEE. V was pared by 4 bases and J by 0 bases, with 13 bases between.

This chain joins TRBV7-8 and TRBJ1-2, with TRBD1 identical over 8 bases. After removal of 5 bases from V and 7 bases from J, the junction contained 12 bases not matched to a gene. The CDR3 contains 15 residues. Germline assignment: CDR1 SGHVS and CDR2 FQNEAQ. The CDR3 reads CASSPRTGSSGGYTF. Here the CDR3 DNA reads TGTGCCAGCAGCCCCCGGACAGGGTCTTCGGGTGGCTACACCTTC.

In its sample, this clone was seen a few times. The genes are TRBV9 and TRBJ1-1; possibly TRBD1 for D (5 bases). Germline CDR1 SGDLS, CDR2 YYNGEE. Trimming pared 0 bases from V and 1 base from J, leaving 13 bases between. CDR3 length equals 16 residues. This CDR3 reads CASSVAPGGTNTEAFF. DNA of the CDR3: TGTGCCAGCAGCGTAGCCCCGGGAGGGACGAACACTGAAGCTTTCTTT.

The gene calls are TRBV6-1 and TRBJ1-2, with D maybe TRBD1 (5 bases). The CDR3 is 14 residues long. Germline CDR1 is MNHNS and CDR2 is SASEGT. With 4 bases removed from V and 4 bases from J, the gap between germline ends came to 13 bases. The CDR3 protein is CASSASWGTYGYTF. DNA for the CDR3: TGTGCCAGCAGTGCGTCCTGGGGCACCTATGGCTACACCTTC.

J is TRBJ1-1 and V is TRBV11-2; D gene uncertain. Trimming stripped 7 bases from V and 1 base from J, with 13 bases between. This CDR3 is 14 amino acids long. Germline CDR1 and CDR2: SGHAT and FQNNGV. DNA of the CDR3: TGTGCCAGCACCACTGTTTGGGGGAACACTGAAGCTTTCTTT. Amino acid sequence: CASTTVWGNTEAFF.

The J gene is TRBJ1-5, the V gene TRBV6-6, with D possibly TRBD1 on 6 matching bases. The V end was cut by 3 bases, the J end by 6 bases, with 18 bases between. Germline assignment: CDR1 MNHNY and CDR2 SVGAGI (reference sequence). This CDR3 comprises 16 residues. CDR3 sequence (DNA): TGTGCCAGCAGTTATAGGGACATATCTTTCGGTCAGCCCCAGCATTTT. It codes for CASSYRDISFGQPQHF.

The rearrangement links TRBV10-3 to TRBJ2-7, with a possible D match to TRBD1 (5 bases). The CDR3 has 13 residues. Germline CDR1 is ENHRY and CDR2 is SYGVKD. V lost 6 bases and J 0 bases, leaving 9 bases between the germline ends. The CDR3 loop reads CAIRGPSSYEQYF. CDR3 sequence (DNA): TGTGCCATCAGGGGGCCAAGCTCCTACGAGCAGTACTTC.

The V call is TRBV5-1, the J call TRBJ2-2; 8 bases fit TRBD1. This CDR3 comprises 15 residues. Germline CDR1 SGHRS, CDR2 YFSETQ. V trimming: 6 bases; J trimming: 5 bases; junction bases outside the gene matches: 9. CDR3 region: CASTFGQGRTGELFF. CDR3 sequence (DNA): TGCGCCAGCACCTTCGGACAGGGACGAACCGGGGAGCTGTTTTTT.

As to this clone: The same CDR3 arises from other DNA sequences in this sample as well. CDR3 region: CASSLSGGAETQYF. DNA of the CDR3: TGTGCCAGCAGCTTATCCGGGGGGGCGGAGACCCAGTACTTC. This rearrangement joins TRBV11-2 to TRBJ2-5, with 8 bases lining up with TRBD2. There are 14 residues in the CDR3. V shed 2 bases and J 5 bases; nucleotides not matched to a gene: 4. Per the germline V gene, CDR1 is SGHAT and CDR2 is FQNNGV.

This clone was counted ten times or more. The chain recombines TRBV7-9 with TRBJ1-2; 7 bases fit TRBD1. CDR3 length: 16 amino acids. V shed 5 bases, J shed 4 bases, and the junction held 13 bases outside the gene matches. CDR1 and CDR2 (germline): SEHNR, FQNEAQ (reference sequence). CDR3 sequence: CASSRMNRGGAYGYTF. Here the CDR3 DNA reads TGTGCCAGCAGCCGAATGAACAGGGGTGGGGCCTATGGCTACACCTTC.

This clone has a handful of counts. The chain combines TRBV28 with TRBJ1-2, with D unclear. Per germline, CDR1 MDHEN and CDR2 SYDVKM. V was shortened by 5 bases and J by 8 bases, with 15 bases between the two germline ends. The CDR3 totals 13 residues. In DNA form, the CDR3 reads TGTGCCAGCAGTCCGGACCCTTTTAGGGGCTACACCTTC. Translating it yields CASSPDPFRGYTF.